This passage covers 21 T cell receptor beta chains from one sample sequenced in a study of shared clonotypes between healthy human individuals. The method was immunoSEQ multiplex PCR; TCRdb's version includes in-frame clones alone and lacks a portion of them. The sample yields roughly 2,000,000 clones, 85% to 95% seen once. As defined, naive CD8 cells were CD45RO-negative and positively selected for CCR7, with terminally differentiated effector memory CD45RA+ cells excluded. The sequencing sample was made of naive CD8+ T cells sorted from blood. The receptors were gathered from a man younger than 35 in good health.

The CDR3 region has the DNA TGCGCCAGCAGCCAAGTTATGGACAATGAGCAGTTCTTC. As protein: CASSQVMDNEQFF. The chain uses TRBV4-3 and TRBJ2-1; unclear D gene. This CDR3 has 13 amino acids. V lost 1 base and J 5 bases, leaving 6 bases between the germline ends. Germline assignment: CDR1 LGHNA and CDR2 YSLEER.

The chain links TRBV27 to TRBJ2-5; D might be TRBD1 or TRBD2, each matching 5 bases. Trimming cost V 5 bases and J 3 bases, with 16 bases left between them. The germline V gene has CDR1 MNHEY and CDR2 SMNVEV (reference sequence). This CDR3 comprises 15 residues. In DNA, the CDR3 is TGTGCCAGCAGTCCTCCGGGACGGTGGGAAGAGACCCAGTACTTC. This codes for CASSPPGRWEETQYF.

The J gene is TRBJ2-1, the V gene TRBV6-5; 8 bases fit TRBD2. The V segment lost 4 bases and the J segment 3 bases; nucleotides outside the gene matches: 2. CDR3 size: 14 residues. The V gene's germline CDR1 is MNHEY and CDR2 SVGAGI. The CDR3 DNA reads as TGTGCCAGCAGTTCCGGGGGGGGCTACAATGAGCAGTTCTTC. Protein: CASSSGGGYNEQFF.

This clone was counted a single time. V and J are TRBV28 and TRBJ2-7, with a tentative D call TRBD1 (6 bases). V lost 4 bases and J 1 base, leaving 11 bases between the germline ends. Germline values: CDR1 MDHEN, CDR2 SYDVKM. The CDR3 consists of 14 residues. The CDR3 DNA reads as TGTGCCAGCAGTTCCCGGGACAAATCCTACGAGCAGTACTTC. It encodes CASSSRDKSYEQYF.

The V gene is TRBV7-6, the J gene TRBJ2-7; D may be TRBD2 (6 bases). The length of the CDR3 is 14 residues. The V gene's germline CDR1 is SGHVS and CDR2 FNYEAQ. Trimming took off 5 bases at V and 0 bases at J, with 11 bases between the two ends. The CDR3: CASSPPGSSYEQYF. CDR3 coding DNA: TGTGCCAGCAGCCCCCCCGGGAGCTCCTACGAGCAGTACTTC.

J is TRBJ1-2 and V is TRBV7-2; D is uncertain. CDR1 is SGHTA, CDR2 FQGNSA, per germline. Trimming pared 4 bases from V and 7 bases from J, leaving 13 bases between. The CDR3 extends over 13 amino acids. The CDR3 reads CASSWAEMSGYTF. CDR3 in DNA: TGTGCCAGCAGCTGGGCCGAAATGAGTGGCTACACCTTC.

CDR3 coding DNA: TGCGCCAGCAGCCAACGCGGAGAAAAGACCCCAACTAATGAAAAACTGTTTTTT. Amino acid sequence: CASSQRGEKTPTNEKLFF. J is TRBJ1-4 and V is TRBV4-1; no reliable D call. Germline CDR1 is MGHRA and CDR2 is YSYEKL. V gave up 2 bases and J gave up 0 bases, with 16 bases separating them. This CDR3 contains 18 residues.

The CDR3 DNA is TGTGCCAGCAGCTATACGAACCAGCTTTCGGATGAGCAGTTCTTC. This sequence encodes CASSYTNQLSDEQFF. V usage is TRBV6-5 and J usage is TRBJ2-1; unclear D gene. This CDR3 comprises 15 residues. Trimming left V 6 bases short and J 8 bases short, with 20 bases between. The V gene's germline CDR1 is MNHEY and CDR2 SVGAGI.

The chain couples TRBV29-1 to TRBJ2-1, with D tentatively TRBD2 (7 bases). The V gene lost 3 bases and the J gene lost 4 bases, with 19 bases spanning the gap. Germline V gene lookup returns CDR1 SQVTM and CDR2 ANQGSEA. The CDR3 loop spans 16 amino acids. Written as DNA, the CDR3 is TGCAGCGTTGACTTCCTACAGGGAGGGTTATACAATGAGCAGTTCTTC. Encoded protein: CSVDFLQGGLYNEQFF.

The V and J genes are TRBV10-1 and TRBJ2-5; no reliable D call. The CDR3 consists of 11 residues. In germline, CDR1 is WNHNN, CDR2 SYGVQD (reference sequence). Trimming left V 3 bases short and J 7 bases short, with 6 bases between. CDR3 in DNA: TGCGCCAGCAGTGACTCGGGGACCCAGTACTTC. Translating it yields CASSDSGTQYF.

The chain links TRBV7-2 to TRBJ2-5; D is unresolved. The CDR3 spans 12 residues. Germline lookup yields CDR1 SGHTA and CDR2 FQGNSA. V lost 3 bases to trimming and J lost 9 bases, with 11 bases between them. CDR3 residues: CASSFPPLAQYF. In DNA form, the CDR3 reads TGTGCCAGCAGCTTCCCCCCACTGGCCCAGTACTTC.

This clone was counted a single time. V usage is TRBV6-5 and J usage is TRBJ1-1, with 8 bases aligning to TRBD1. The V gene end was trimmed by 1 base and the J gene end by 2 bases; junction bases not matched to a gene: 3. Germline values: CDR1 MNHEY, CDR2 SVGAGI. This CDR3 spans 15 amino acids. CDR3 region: CASSYWTGSNTEAFF. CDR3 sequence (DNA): TGTGCCAGCAGTTACTGGACAGGGTCTAACACTGAAGCTTTCTTT.

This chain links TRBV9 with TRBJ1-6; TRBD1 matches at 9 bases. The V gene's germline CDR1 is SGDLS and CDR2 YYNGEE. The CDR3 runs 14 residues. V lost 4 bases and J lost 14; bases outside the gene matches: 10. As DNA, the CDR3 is TGTGCCAGCAGCAAAGGACAGGGGCGCGACACCCTCCACTTT. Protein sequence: CASSKGQGRDTLHF.

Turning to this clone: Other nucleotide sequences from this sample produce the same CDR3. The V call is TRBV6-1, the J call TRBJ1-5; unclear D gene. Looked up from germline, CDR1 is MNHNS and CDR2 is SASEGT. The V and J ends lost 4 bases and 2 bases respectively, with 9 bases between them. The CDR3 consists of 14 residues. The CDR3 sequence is CASSGGGGNQPQHF. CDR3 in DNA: TGTGCCAGCAGTGGGGGTGGAGGCAATCAGCCCCAGCATTTT.

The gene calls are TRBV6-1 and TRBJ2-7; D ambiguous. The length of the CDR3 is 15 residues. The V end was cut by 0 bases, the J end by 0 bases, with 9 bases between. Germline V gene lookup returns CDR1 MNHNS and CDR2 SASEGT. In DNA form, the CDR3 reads TGTGCCAGCAGTGAAGCAAACTATTTCTCCTACGAGCAGTACTTC. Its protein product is CASSEANYFSYEQYF.

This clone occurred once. This CDR3 reads CASSLSSGGVTGELFF. DNA for the CDR3: TGTGCCAGCAGCCTTTCTAGCGGAGGGGTCACCGGGGAGCTGTTTTTT. V and J are TRBV7-8 and TRBJ2-2, with TRBD2 matching over 7 bases. J gave up 4 bases and V 5 bases, and 10 bases lay outside the gene matches. The CDR3 is 16 amino acids. Germline V gene lookup returns CDR1 SGHVS and CDR2 FQNEAQ.

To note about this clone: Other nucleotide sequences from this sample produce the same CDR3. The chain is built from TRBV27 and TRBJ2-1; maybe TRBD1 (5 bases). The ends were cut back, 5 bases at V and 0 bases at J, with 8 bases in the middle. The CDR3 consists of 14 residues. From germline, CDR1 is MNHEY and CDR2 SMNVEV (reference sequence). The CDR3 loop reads CASSPDSSYNEQFF. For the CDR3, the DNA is TGTGCCAGCAGTCCCGACAGCTCCTACAATGAGCAGTTCTTC.

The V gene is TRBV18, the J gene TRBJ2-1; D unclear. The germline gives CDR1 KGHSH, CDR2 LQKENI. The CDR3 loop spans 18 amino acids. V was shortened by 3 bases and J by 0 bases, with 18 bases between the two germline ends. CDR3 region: CASSPRSRRLSSYNEQFF. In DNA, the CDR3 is TGTGCCAGCTCACCTCGCTCGAGGCGGTTGAGCTCCTACAATGAGCAGTTCTTC.

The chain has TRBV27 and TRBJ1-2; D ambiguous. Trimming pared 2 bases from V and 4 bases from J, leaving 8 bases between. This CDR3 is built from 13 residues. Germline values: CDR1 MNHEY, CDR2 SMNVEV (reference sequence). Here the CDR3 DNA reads TGTGCCAGCAGTTTACGGGAGAGCTATGGCTACACCTTC. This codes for CASSLRESYGYTF.

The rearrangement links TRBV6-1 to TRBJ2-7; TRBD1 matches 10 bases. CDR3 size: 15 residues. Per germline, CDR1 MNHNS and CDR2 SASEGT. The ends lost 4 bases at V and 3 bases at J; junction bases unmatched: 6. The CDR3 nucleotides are TGTGCCAGCAGTGCGGAAGGACAGGGGGACTACGAGCAGTACTTC. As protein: CASSAEGQGDYEQYF.

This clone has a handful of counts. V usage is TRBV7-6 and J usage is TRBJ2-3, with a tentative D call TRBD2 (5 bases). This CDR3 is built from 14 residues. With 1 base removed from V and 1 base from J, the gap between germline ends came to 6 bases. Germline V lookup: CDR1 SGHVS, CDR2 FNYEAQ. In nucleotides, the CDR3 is TGTGCCAGCAGCTTAGTCGGGGGCACAGATACGCAGTATTTT. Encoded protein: CASSLVGGTDTQYF.